This TCR beta chain was retrieved from a study of blood T cell repertoires in COVID-19. Study overall: From the United States, Italy and Spain came samples of acute and convalescent COVID-19. T cells, B-cell-depleted T cells, or PBMCs provided the cDNA or gDNA that served as material.

From germline, CDR1 is DFQATT and CDR2 SNEGSKA (reference sequence). The CDR3 sequence is 10 residues long. The germline V and J ends were trimmed by 5 bases and 3 bases, with 5 bases remaining between them. As originally analysed: Amplification with reference gene primers provided the estimates of nucleated cell counts. The data were produced by immunoSEQ multiplex PCR, yet TCRdb's version contains in-frame clones alone and is incomplete. V, J and clone size are those of that table, while D and trimming were read from the DNA. The repertoire includes approximately 140,000 clones, around three quarters of them detected once, and around 4% sits in the top ten.

The J gene is TRBJ2-7, the V gene TRBV20-1; D not certain. The sequencing input was peripheral blood. The TCR sequence derives from a man in his sixties with acute or convalescent COVID-19. Here the CDR3 DNA reads TGCAGTGCTTTTCACTACGAGCAGTACTTC. It is translated as CSAFHYEQYF.